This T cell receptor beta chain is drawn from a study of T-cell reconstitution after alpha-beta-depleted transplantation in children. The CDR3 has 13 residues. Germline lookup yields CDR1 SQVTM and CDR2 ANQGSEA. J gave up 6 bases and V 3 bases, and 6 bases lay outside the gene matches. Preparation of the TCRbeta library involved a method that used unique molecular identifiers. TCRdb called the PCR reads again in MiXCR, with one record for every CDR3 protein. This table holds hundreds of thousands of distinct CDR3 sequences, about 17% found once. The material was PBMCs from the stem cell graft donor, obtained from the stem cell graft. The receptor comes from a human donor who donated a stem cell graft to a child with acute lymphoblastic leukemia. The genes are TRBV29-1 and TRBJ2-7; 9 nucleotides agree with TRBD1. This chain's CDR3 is CSVDVGQGSEQYF. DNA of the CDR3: TGCAGCGTTGACGTGGGACAGGGATCCGAGCAGTACTTC.